This T cell receptor (beta chain) was captured by sequencing in a study of T and B cells in COVID-19 patients. Multiplex PCR with BIOMED2 TRB-A/B primer pools amplified TRB rearrangements. TCRdb recomputed calls from the multiplex PCR reads with MiXCR, one row per CDR3 protein. The table has roughly 15,000 distinct CDR3 sequences, around 30% seen once. Each TRB amplification used roughly 240-550 ng of genomic DNA from blood. The sequence was collected from a human donor who had recovered from COVID-19. Sequenced sample: blood.

The CDR3 nucleotides are TGTGCCTGGAGTGTACGGGGGGCGGGCGTCTATGGCTACACCTTC. Translating it yields CAWSVRGAGVYGYTF. The rearrangement joins TRBV30 to TRBJ1-2, with a weak D call TRBD1 (6 bases). V lost 0 bases to trimming and J lost 4 bases, with 15 bases between them. Germline assignment: CDR1 GTSNPN and CDR2 SVGIG (reference sequence). The CDR3 has 15 amino acids.